This T cell receptor beta chain was recovered during a study of monozygotic twins with cystic fibrosis. Overall study findings and caveats: Co-twins had the most similar V usage for 13 of 16 pairs, J for 8. Clonality was generally low (median around 0.009), higher in the most severe patients.

The assay was immunoSEQ multiplex PCR, and TCRdb's table has in-frame clones only and misses some. The sample lists 22,000 or so clones; about 83% were seen once. The CDR3 sequence is 11 residues long. V was pared by 2 bases and J by 9 bases, with 11 bases between. Germline loops: CDR1 DFQATT, CDR2 SNEGSKA (reference sequence). A note on this clone: What it recognizes is unknown.

The chain combines TRBV20-1 with TRBJ2-7; D may be TRBD1 (5 bases). Sequenced material: blood. This receptor was taken from a woman aged 25 to 39 with cystic fibrosis. The CDR3 here is CSARRITGQYF. CDR3 DNA sequence: TGCAGTGCTAGAAGGATCACAGGGCAGTACTTC.